This TCR beta chain was documented in a study of cytomegalovirus exposure and HLA in healthy donors. For this clone: No antigen is known for it.

Study observations and caveats: Subsequent analysis of the roughly 120 validation repertoires found a tendency for first-cohort TCR clusters to co-occur.

This CDR3 region has 14 residues. V was pared by 7 bases and J by 4 bases, with 14 bases between. Looked up from germline, CDR1 is MNHNS and CDR2 is SASEGT. Here immunoSEQ multiplex PCR was the method, and the copy in TCRdb shows in-frame clones only, minus some. The table has 150,000 or so clones, roughly nine tenths seen once. Sequences were obtained from PBMCs. This sequence was found in a woman aged 18-29 years in good health and CMV-seropositive. The chain joins TRBV6-1 to TRBJ1-3, with D perhaps TRBD1 (6 bases). CDR3 bases: TGTGCCAGCATCGAAGGGACACTAGGAAACACCATATATTTT. Its protein product is CASIEGTLGNTIYF.